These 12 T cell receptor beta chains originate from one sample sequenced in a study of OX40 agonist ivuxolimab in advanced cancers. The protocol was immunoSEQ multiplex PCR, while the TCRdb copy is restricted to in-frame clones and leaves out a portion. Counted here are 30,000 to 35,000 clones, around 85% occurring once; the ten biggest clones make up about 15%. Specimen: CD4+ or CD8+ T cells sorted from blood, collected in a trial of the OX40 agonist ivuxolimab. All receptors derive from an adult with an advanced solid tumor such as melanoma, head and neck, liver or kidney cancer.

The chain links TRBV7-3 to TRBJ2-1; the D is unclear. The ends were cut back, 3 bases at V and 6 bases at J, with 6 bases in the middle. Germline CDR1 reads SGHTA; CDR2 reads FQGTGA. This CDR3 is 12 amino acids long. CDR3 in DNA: TGTGCCAGCAGCTTCGGGCGCAATGAGCAGTTCTTC. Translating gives CASSFGRNEQFF.

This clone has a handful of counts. The CDR3 DNA follows: TGTGCCAGCTCGTCGCAGGGAGGGCAGGGCTACACCTTC. This translates into CASSSQGGQGYTF. The V and J genes are TRBV18 and TRBJ1-2; D is possibly TRBD1 (5 bases). CDR1 and CDR2 (germline): KGHSH, LQKENI. The length of the CDR3 is 13 residues. V was clipped by 6 bases and J by 8 bases, with 16 bases between them.

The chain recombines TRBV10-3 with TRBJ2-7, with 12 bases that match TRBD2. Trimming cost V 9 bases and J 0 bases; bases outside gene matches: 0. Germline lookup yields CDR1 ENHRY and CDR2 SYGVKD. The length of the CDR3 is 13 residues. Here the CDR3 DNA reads TGTGCCATGGGACTAGCGGGCTCCTACGAGCAGTACTTC. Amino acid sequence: CAMGLAGSYEQYF.

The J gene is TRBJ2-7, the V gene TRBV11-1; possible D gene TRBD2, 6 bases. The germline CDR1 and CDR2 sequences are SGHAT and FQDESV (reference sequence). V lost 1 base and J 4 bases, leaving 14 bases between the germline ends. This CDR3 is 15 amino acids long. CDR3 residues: CASSLDGGVGYEQYF. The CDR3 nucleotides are TGTGCCAGCAGCTTAGATGGAGGGGTCGGGTACGAGCAGTACTTC.

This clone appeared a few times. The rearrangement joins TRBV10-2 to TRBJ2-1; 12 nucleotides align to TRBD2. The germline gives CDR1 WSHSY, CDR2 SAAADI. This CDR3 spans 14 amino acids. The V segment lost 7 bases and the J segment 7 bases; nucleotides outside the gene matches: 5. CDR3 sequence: CASKPSGGVNEQFF. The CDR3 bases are TGCGCCAGCAAGCCTAGCGGGGGGGTTAATGAGCAGTTCTTC.

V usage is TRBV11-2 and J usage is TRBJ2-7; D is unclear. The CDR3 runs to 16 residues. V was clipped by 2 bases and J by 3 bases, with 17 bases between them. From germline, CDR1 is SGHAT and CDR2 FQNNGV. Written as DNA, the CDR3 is TGTGCCAGCAGCTTATTTCCGGAACCTTTACTCTACGAGCAGTACTTC. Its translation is CASSLFPEPLLYEQYF.

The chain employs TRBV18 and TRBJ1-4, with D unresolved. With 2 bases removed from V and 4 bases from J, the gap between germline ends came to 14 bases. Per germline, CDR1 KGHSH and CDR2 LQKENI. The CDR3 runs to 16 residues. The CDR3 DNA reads TGTGCCAGCTCACCAGAGTCGCAGGCTCTTAATGAAAAACTGTTTTTT. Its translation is CASSPESQALNEKLFF.

CDR3 sequence (DNA): TGTGCCACCAGCAGAGATCTTTCCCCGGACGCCGGCTACACCTTC. Residues: CATSRDLSPDAGYTF. The chain carries TRBV15 and TRBJ1-2; no clear D. The V gene's germline CDR1 is LNHNV and CDR2 YYDKDF (reference sequence). This CDR3 comprises 15 residues. The ends were cut back, 0 bases at V and 8 bases at J, with 16 bases in the middle.

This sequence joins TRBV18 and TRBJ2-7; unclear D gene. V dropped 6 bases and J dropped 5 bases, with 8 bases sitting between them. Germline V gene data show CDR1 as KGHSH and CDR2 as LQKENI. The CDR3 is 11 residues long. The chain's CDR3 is CASSPEHEQYF. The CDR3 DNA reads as TGTGCCAGCTCTCCTGAACACGAGCAGTACTTC.

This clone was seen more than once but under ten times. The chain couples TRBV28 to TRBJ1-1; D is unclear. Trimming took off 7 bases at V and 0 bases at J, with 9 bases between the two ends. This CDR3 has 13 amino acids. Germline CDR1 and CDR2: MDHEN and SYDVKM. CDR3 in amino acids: CASTLSLNTEAFF. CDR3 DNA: TGTGCCAGCACCCTTTCATTGAACACTGAAGCTTTCTTT. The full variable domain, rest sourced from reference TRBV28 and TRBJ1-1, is DVKVTQSSRYLVKRTGEKVFLECVQDMDHENMFWYRQDPGLGLRLIYFSYDVKMKEKGDIPEGYSVSREKKERFSLILESASTNQTSMYLCASTLSLNTEAFFGQGTRLTVV.

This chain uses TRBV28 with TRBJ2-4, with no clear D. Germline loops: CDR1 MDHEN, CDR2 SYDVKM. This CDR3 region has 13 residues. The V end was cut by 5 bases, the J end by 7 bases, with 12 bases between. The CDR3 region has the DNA TGTGCCAGCAGTCCCAGCACATGGAACATTCAGTACTTC. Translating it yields CASSPSTWNIQYF.

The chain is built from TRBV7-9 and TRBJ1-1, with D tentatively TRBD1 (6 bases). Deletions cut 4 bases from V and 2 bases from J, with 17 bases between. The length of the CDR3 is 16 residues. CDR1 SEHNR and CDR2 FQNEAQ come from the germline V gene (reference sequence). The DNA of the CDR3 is TGTGCCAGCAGCTCCCTAAGGGCAGGGGTAAACACTGAAGCTTTCTTT. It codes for CASSSLRAGVNTEAFF.